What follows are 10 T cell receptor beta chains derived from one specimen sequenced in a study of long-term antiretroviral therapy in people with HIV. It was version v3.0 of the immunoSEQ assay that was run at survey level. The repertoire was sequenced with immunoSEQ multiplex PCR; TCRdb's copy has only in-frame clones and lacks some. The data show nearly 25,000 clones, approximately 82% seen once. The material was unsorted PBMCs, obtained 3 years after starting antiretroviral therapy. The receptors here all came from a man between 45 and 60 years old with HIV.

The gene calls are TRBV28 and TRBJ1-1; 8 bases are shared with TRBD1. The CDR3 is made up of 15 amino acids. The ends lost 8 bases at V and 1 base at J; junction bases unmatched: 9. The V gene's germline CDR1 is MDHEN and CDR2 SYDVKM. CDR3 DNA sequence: TGTGCCAGCTCACCTGCCGGGACAGGGAACACTGAAGCTTTCTTT. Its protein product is CASSPAGTGNTEAFF.

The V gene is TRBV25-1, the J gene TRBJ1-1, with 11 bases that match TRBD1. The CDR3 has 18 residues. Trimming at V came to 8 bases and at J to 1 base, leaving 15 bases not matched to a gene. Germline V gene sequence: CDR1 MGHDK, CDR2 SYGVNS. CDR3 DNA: TGTGCCAGCGGACAGGGGGCGGAAGTATACCCATGGAACACTGAAGCTTTCTTT. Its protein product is CASGQGAEVYPWNTEAFF.

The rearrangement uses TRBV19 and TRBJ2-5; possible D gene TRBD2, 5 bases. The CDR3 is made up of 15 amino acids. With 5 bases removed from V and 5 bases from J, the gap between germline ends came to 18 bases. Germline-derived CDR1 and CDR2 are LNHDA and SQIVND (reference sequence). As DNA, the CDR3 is TGTGCCAGTAGTGCAACTAGAATAGGATGGGAGACCCAGTACTTC. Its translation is CASSATRIGWETQYF.

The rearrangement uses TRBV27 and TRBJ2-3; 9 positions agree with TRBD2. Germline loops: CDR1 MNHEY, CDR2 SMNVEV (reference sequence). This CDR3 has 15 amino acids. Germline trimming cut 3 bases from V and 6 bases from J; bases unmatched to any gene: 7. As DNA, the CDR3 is TGTGCCAGCAGTTTCCTAGCGGGGAGGAGGGATACGCAGTATTTT. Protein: CASSFLAGRRDTQYF.

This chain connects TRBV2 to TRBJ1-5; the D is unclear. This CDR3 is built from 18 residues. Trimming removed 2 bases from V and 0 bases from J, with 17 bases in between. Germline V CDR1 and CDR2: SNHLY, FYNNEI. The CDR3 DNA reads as TGTGCCAGCAGTGAAAGGGCCCCTCCGTTCTATAGCAATCAGCCCCAGCATTTT. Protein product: CASSERAPPFYSNQPQHF.

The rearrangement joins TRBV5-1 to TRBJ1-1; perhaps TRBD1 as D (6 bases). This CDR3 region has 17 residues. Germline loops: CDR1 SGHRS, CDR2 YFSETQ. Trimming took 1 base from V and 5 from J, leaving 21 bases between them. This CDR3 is CASSLRAGVSLGTEAFF. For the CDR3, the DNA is TGCGCCAGCAGCTTGAGGGCAGGGGTCTCCCTGGGAACTGAAGCTTTCTTT.

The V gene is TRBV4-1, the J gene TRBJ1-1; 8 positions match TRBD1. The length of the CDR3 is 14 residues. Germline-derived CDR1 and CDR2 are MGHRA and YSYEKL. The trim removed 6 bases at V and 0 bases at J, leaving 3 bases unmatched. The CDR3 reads CASRRTGLNTEAFF. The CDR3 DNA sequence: TGCGCCAGCAGAAGGACAGGGCTGAACACTGAAGCTTTCTTT.

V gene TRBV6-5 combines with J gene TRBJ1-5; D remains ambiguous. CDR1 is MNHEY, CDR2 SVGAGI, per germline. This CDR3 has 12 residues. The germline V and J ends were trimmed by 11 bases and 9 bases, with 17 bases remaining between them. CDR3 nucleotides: TGTGCCTCGGGCAGCGATCCACCGCCCCAGCATTTT. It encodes CASGSDPPPQHF.

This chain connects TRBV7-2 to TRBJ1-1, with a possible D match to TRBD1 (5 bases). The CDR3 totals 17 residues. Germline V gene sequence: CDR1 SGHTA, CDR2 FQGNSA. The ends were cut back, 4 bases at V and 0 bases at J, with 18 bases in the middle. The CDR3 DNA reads TGTGCCAGCAGCTCCCGATTAAGGGGTAGAATGAACACTGAAGCTTTCTTT. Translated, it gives CASSSRLRGRMNTEAFF.

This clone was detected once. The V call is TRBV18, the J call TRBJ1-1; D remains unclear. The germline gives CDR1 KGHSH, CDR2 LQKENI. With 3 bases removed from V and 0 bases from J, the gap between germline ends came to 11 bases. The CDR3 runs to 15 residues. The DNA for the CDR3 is TGTGCCAGCTCACCGGGAGGCTTGATGAACACTGAAGCTTTCTTT. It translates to CASSPGGLMNTEAFF.